These 24 T cell receptor beta chains originate from one sample sequenced in a study of regulatory T cells in long-lasting Graves disease (dated by TCRdb to 2020 to 2023). Per the publication, the time point label means: newly diagnosed GD, antithyroid drugs for less than 3 months. For both TCR sequencing and RNA sequencing, RNA was extracted from PBMCs using TRIzol. Libraries were constructed by multiplex PCR. The run used an Illumina HiSeq 4000. iRepertoire HTBI primers and Arm-PCR amplification of CDR3 regions were used to construct TCR beta libraries. Through fastp at Q25 and MiXCR, TCRdb rebuilt clones from the public reads, retaining in-frame beta chains. Under each unique CDR3 protein, matching rows form one entry showing the most common genes and DNA. Across this sample there are about 430,000 distinct CDR3 sequences, with approximately 15% seen only once. The ten largest clones add up to approximately 7.8% of the sample.

The sample was also reused in another study, on T cells in Graves' hyperthyroidism and ophthalmopathy.

The sample was peripheral blood mononuclear cells (PBMCs), taken at new diagnosis, from a patient treated with antithyroid drugs. These receptors were collected from a woman aged 40 to 55 with Graves disease. Donor details come from another sample of the same person, matched by shared clones.

For this clonotype: A read error is possible here, since a much larger clone lies one base away. This CDR3 is missing its conserved last phenylalanine or tryptophan, likely due to a read error. V and J are TRBV3-1 and TRBJ2-3, with a weak D call TRBD2 (5 bases). Germline CDR1 is LGHDT and CDR2 is YNNKEL (reference sequence). The germline V and J ends were trimmed by 2 bases and 7 bases, with 7 bases remaining between them. There are 12 residues in the CDR3. The CDR3 loop is CASSQIGNTQYS. CDR3 nucleotides: TGTGCCAGCAGCCAAATCGGGAATACGCAGTATTCT.

For this clonotype: Being one base from a much bigger clone, this may be a read error. The chain has TRBV13 and TRBJ2-5; TRBD2 matches 8 bases. V trimming: 3 bases; J trimming: 2 bases; junction bases outside the gene matches: 11. The CDR3 consists of 17 residues. Germline assignment: CDR1 PRHDT and CDR2 FYEKMQ (reference sequence). This CDR3 is CASSFLQSGSRQETQYF. The CDR3 coding sequence is TGTGCCAGCAGCTTTCTTCAAAGCGGGAGTCGACAAGAGACCCAGTACTTC. The full variable domain, in which reference TRBV13 and TRBJ2-5 provide the parts outside the CDR3, is AAGVIQSPRHLIKEKRETATLKCYPIPRHDTVYWYQQGPGQDPQFLISFYEKMQSDKGSIPDRFSAQQFSDYHSELNMSSLELGDSALYFCASSFLQSGSRQETQYFGPGTRLLVL.

V is TRBV20-1 and J is TRBJ1-3, with unresolved D. The CDR3 is 14 residues long. Trimming took 2 bases from V and 4 from J, leaving 12 bases between them. CDR1 and CDR2 from the germline V gene are DFQATT and SNEGSKA (reference sequence). CDR3 amino acids: CSARPRALGNTIYF. CDR3 coding DNA: TGCAGTGCTAGACCTCGGGCATTGGGAAACACCATATATTTT.

This clonotype was seen a few times. The chain employs TRBV27 and TRBJ2-1; TRBD1 might be the D (5 bases). The germline gives CDR1 MNHEY, CDR2 SMNVEV (reference sequence). The V end was cut by 1 base, the J end by 2 bases, with 6 bases between. There are 14 residues in the CDR3. Here the CDR3 reads CASSLWGPYNEQFF. The CDR3, as DNA: TGTGCCAGCAGTTTATGGGGCCCCTACAATGAGCAGTTCTTC.

The table lists this clonotype with many counts. The rearrangement joins TRBV27 to TRBJ2-7; 9 bases agree with TRBD2. J was trimmed by 0 bases and V by 1 base; bases with no gene match: 10. This CDR3 has 18 residues. The V gene's germline CDR1 is MNHEY and CDR2 SMNVEV (reference sequence). CDR3 in DNA: TGTGCCAGCAGTTTATTCGGCTGGCGGGAGGGACGCTCCTACGAGCAGTACTTC. Translating gives CASSLFGWREGRSYEQYF.

Turning to this clonotype: A clone one base away is much larger, so this may be a read error. The chain employs TRBV3-1 and TRBJ2-1; 9 bases map to TRBD1. CDR1 is LGHDT, CDR2 YNNKEL, per germline (reference sequence). CDR3 length: 12 residues. As DNA, the CDR3 is TGTGGCAGCAGCCAAGACGGGACAGGGTGGTTCTTC. Encoded protein: CGSSQDGTGWFF.

This clonotype showed up many times. CDR3 sequence (DNA): TGTGCCAGCAGCTTACACAGGTCCTACGAGCAGTACTTC. This codes for CASSLHRSYEQYF. V gene TRBV7-2 combines with J gene TRBJ2-7; maybe TRBD1 (5 bases). CDR1 is SGHTA, CDR2 FQGNSA, per germline. This CDR3 has 13 residues. The V gene lost 2 bases and the J gene lost 1 base, with 6 bases spanning the gap.

This clonotype has ten or more counts. V gene TRBV11-2 combines with J gene TRBJ1-1; tentatively, D is TRBD1 (6 bases). The CDR3 has 13 residues. CDR1 and CDR2 (germline): SGHAT, FQNNGV. V lost 6 bases to trimming and J lost 11 bases, with 19 bases between them. The CDR3 reads CASRSRGLIKAFF. The CDR3 coding sequence is TGTGCCAGCAGGAGCAGGGGACTCATAAAGGCTTTCTTT.

This clonotype was recorded many times. V gene TRBV10-3 combines with J gene TRBJ1-2; TRBD1 might be the D (5 bases). Trimming removed 4 bases from V and 7 bases from J, with 16 bases in between. This CDR3 is 14 amino acids long. Germline V gene data show CDR1 as ENHRY and CDR2 as SYGVKD. CDR3 sequence (DNA): TGTGCCATCAGTGCCATCTCTGAAGGGGTTGGCTACACCTTC. Its translation: CAISAISEGVGYTF.

This clonotype has at least ten counts. The chain links TRBV7-2 to TRBJ2-5; 9 bases match TRBD2. CDR3 length: 17 amino acids. Germline V lookup: CDR1 SGHTA, CDR2 FQGNSA. V dropped 4 bases and J dropped 4; count of bases not matched to a gene: 13. CDR3 residues: CASSSYRVAGEGETQYF. In DNA form, the CDR3 reads TGTGCCAGCAGCTCCTACCGGGTAGCGGGGGAGGGAGAGACCCAGTACTTC. Supplemented by reference TRBV7-2 and TRBJ2-5, the full variable domain reads GAGVSQSPSNKVTEKGKDVELRCDPISGHTALYWYRQSLGQGLEFLIYFQGNSAPDKSGLPSDRFSAERTGGSVSTLTIQRTQQEDSAVYLCASSSYRVAGEGETQYFGPGTRLLVL.

V and J are TRBV9 and TRBJ2-1, with TRBD2 identical over 8 bases. CDR3 length: 15 residues. The trim removed 5 bases at V and 0 bases at J, leaving 4 bases unmatched. Per germline, CDR1 SGDLS and CDR2 YYNGEE. The CDR3 reads CASSESGSSYNEQFF. Written as DNA, the CDR3 is TGTGCCAGCAGTGAGAGCGGGAGCTCCTACAATGAGCAGTTCTTC.

The sample holds many counts of this clonotype. Written as DNA, the CDR3 is TGTGCCAGCAGTTCTCGACTAGCGGGAGGGCAAGAGACCCAGTACTTC. Amino acids: CASSSRLAGGQETQYF. The chain combines TRBV5-6 with TRBJ2-5; 14 nucleotides match TRBD2. The CDR3 has 16 amino acids. Germline CDR1 and CDR2: SGHDT and YYEEEE. The V gene end was trimmed by 5 bases and the J gene end by 2 bases; junction bases not matched to a gene: 5.

The V gene is TRBV4-2, the J gene TRBJ2-3, with a possible D match to TRBD2 (6 bases). V lost 3 bases to trimming and J lost 2 bases, with 15 bases between them. The CDR3 length is 16 residues. Germline V gene sequence: CDR1 LGHNA, CDR2 YNFKEQ. The CDR3 DNA sequence: TGTGCCAGCAGCCATGTCGGGAGCCCCGTCACAGATACGCAGTATTTT. Amino acid sequence: CASSHVGSPVTDTQYF.

This clonotype was found a few times. CDR3 bases: TGTGCCTGGAGTGCCATGGAGGATCTGAACACTGAAGCTTTCTTT. Its protein product is CAWSAMEDLNTEAFF. The chain combines TRBV30 with TRBJ1-1, with no clear D. V lost 1 base, J lost 0 bases, and 12 bases lay in between. CDR1 is GTSNPN, CDR2 SVGIG, per germline (reference sequence). The CDR3 is 15 amino acids.

This clonotype appeared many times. The J gene is TRBJ2-1, the V gene TRBV7-2, with TRBD2 matching over 10 bases. V lost 5 bases, J lost 9 bases, and 10 bases stayed unmatched. This CDR3 has 15 residues. Germline assignment: CDR1 SGHTA and CDR2 FQGNSA. CDR3 sequence reads: CASSPRPLAGVEQFF. The CDR3 coding sequence is TGTGCCAGCAGCCCGAGGCCGCTAGCGGGAGTTGAGCAGTTCTTC.

This chain joins TRBV28 and TRBJ2-4; 7 bases fit TRBD1. J lost 9 bases, V lost 2 bases, and 13 bases had no gene match. Germline loops: CDR1 MDHEN, CDR2 SYDVKM. The CDR3 has 16 residues. Here the CDR3 reads CASSLGTGASLLIQYF. CDR3 DNA sequence: TGTGCCAGCAGTTTAGGAACAGGGGCCAGTTTGCTCATTCAGTACTTC. Looking up the rest from reference TRBV28 and TRBJ2-4 gives the full variable domain: DVKVTQSSRYLVKRTGEKVFLECVQDMDHENMFWYRQDPGLGLRLIYFSYDVKMKEKGDIPEGYSVSREKKERFSLILESASTNQTSMYLCASSLGTGASLLIQYFGAGTRLSVL.

Note on this clonotype: The germline gene is not matched at one end of the junction; a read error may be the cause. The J gene is TRBJ1-2, the V gene TRBV3-1, with 9 positions matching TRBD1. The CDR3 sequence is 16 residues long. CDR1 LGHDT and CDR2 YNNKEL come from the germline V gene (reference sequence). The CDR3 coding sequence is TGTGCCAGCAGCCAACGTAACCCGGGACAGGGATATGACTACACCTTC. Encoded protein: CASSQRNPGQGYDYTF.

This clonotype was seen ten or more times. The chain couples TRBV27 to TRBJ2-3, with 14 bases matching TRBD2. Losses at the gene ends were 5 bases for V and 2 bases for J; bases not matched to a gene: 6. The CDR3 is 17 residues long. Looked up from germline, CDR1 is MNHEY and CDR2 is SMNVEV (reference sequence). DNA for the CDR3: TGTGCCAGCAGTCGGGGACTAGCGGGAGTTGTCACAGATACGCAGTATTTT. Translated, it gives CASSRGLAGVVTDTQYF.

A few counts support this clonotype. The gene calls are TRBV19 and TRBJ2-7; 7 positions match TRBD1. V shed 2 bases and J 0 bases; nucleotides not matched to a gene: 10. This CDR3 is built from 17 residues. Germline V CDR1 and CDR2: LNHDA, SQIVND (reference sequence). The CDR3 loop is CASSIIIGTENSYEQYF. The CDR3, as DNA: TGTGCCAGTAGTATAATAATTGGGACAGAGAACTCCTACGAGCAGTACTTC. Based on the CDR3 plus reference TRBV19 and TRBJ2-7, the full variable domain is DGGITQSPKYLFRKEGQNVTLSCEQNLNHDAMYWYRQDPGQGLRLIYYSQIVNDFQKGDIAEGYSVSREKKESFPLTVTSAQKNPTAFYLCASSIIIGTENSYEQYFGPGTRLTVT.

V usage is TRBV5-4 and J usage is TRBJ2-1; possible D gene TRBD2, 6 bases. Looked up from germline, CDR1 is SGHNT and CDR2 is YYREEE (reference sequence). The length of the CDR3 is 14 residues. V was shortened by 4 bases and J by 7 bases, with 15 bases between the two germline ends. This CDR3 is CASSAASVSNEQFF. The CDR3 DNA follows: TGTGCCAGCAGCGCCGCTAGCGTTTCAAATGAGCAGTTCTTC.

V and J are TRBV29-1 and TRBJ1-1; no definite D call. The CDR3 has 13 residues. CDR1 is SQVTM and CDR2 is ANQGSEA in the germline V gene. Trimming cost V 4 bases and J 8 bases, with 17 bases left between them. CDR3 sequence reads: CSVGGSHLPEAFF. Here the CDR3 DNA reads TGCAGCGTTGGGGGTTCCCACCTCCCCGAAGCTTTCTTT.

This clonotype occurred many times. The chain recombines TRBV2 with TRBJ2-1; D possibly corresponds to TRBD2 (6 bases). CDR1 is SNHLY and CDR2 is FYNNEI in the germline V gene. CDR3 length equals 14 residues. The V and J ends lost 8 bases and 6 bases respectively, with 17 bases between them. For the CDR3, the DNA is TGTGCCAGCCGGAGGGAGGTCCTGAGCAATGAGCAGTTCTTC. Amino acids: CASRREVLSNEQFF.

About this clonotype: A junction boundary mismatches the germline segment, possibly from a read error. J is TRBJ2-1 and V is TRBV2, with 12 bases lining up with TRBD2. Germline V gene sequence: CDR1 SNHLY, CDR2 FYNNEI. The CDR3 is 16 amino acids. CDR3 region: CASSWTSGTRNNEQFF. CDR3 in DNA: TGTGCCAGCAGTTGGACTAGCGGGACCAGAAACAACGAGCAGTTCTTC.

With regard to this clonotype: Mismatch with germline at one junction end may stem from a read error. The chain couples TRBV7-3 to TRBJ2-1; 8 bases line up with TRBD2. The CDR3 runs 15 residues. Germline V lookup: CDR1 SGHTA, CDR2 FQGTGA. The CDR3 region is CASSLKAGAYNGQFF. The CDR3 region has the DNA TGTGCCAGCAGCTTAAAAGCGGGAGCCTACAATGGGCAGTTCTTC.